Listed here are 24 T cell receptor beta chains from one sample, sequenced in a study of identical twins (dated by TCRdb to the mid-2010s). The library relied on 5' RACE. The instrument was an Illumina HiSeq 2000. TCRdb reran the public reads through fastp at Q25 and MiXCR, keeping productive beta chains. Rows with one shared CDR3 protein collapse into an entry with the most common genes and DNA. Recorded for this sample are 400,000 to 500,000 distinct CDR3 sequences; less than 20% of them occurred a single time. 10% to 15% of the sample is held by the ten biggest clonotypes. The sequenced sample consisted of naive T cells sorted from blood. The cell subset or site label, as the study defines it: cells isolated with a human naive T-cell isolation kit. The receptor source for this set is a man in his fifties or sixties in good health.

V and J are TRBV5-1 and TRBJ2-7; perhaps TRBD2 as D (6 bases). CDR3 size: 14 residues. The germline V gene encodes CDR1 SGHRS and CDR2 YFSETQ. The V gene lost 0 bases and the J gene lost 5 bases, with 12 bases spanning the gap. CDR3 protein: CASSLEEGLDEQYF. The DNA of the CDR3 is TGCGCCAGCAGCTTGGAGGAGGGCTTGGACGAGCAGTACTTC.

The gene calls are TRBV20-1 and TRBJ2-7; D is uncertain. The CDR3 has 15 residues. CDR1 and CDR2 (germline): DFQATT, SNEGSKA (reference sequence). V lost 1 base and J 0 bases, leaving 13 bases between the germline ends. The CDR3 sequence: CSARGAQTSSYEQYF. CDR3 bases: TGCAGTGCTAGAGGAGCACAAACCAGCTCCTACGAGCAGTACTTC.

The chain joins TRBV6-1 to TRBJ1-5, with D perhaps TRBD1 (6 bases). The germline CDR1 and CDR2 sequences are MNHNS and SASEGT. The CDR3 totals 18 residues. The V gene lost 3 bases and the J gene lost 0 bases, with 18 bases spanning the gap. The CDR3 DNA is TGTGCCAGCAGTGATTTGGGGCAGGGGCTCTATAGCAATCAGCCCCAGCATTTT. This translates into CASSDLGQGLYSNQPQHF.

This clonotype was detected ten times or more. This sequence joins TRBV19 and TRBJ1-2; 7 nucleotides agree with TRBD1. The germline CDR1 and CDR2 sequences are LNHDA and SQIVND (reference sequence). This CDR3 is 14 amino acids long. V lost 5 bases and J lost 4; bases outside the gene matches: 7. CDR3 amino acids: CASSPGGHIYGYTF. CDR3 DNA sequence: TGTGCCAGTAGTCCAGGGGGACACATCTATGGCTACACCTTC.

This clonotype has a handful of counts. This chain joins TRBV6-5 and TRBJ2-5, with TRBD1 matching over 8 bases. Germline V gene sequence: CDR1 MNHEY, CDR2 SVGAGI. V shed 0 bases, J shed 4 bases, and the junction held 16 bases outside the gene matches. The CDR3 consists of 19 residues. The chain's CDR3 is CASSYSIGTGPAKLETQYF. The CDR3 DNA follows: TGTGCCAGCAGTTACTCGATTGGGACAGGCCCGGCCAAGTTAGAGACCCAGTACTTC.

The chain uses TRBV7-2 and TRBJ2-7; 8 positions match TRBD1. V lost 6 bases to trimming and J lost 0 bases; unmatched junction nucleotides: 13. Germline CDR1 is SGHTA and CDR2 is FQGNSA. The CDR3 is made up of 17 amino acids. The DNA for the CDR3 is TGTGCCAGCAGTTTCGGGACAGGCCTGATTACCTCCTACGAGCAGTACTTC. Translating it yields CASSFGTGLITSYEQYF.

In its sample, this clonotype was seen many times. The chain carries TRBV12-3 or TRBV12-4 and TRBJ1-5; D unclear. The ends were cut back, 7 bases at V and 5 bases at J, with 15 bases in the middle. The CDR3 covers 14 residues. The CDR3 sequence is CASNRTPVDQPQHF. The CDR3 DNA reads TGTGCCAGCAATCGAACCCCGGTGGATCAGCCCCAGCATTTT.

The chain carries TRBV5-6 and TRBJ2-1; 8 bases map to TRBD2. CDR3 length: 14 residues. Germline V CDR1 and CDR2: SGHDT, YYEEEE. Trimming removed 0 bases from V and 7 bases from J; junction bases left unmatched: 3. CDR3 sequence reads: CASSLGGLVNEQFF. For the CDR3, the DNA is TGTGCCAGCAGCTTGGGGGGACTAGTTAATGAGCAGTTCTTC.

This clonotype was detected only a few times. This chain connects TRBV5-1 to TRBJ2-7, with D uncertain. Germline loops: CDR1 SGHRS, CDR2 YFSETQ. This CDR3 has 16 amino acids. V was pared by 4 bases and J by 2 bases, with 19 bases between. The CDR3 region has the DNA TGCGCCAGCAGCCAATCGGACCTCTTATCAACCTACGAGCAGTACTTC. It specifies CASSQSDLLSTYEQYF.

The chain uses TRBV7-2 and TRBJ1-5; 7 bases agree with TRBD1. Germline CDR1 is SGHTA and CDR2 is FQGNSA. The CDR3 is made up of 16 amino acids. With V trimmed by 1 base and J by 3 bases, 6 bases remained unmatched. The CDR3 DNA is TGTGCCAGCAGCTTAGTGGGACAGCCCTCCAATCAGCCCCAGCATTTT. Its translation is CASSLVGQPSNQPQHF. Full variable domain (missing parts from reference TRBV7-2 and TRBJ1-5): GAGVSQSPSNKVTEKGKDVELRCDPISGHTALYWYRQSLGQGLEFLIYFQGNSAPDKSGLPSDRFSAERTGGSVSTLTIQRTQQEDSAVYLCASSLVGQPSNQPQHFGDGTRLSIL.

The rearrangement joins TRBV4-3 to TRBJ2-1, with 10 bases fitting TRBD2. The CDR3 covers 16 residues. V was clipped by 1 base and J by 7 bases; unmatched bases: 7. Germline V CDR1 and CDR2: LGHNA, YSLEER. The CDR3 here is CASSQVLQRGGNEQFF. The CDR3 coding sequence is TGCGCCAGCAGCCAAGTGTTGCAGCGGGGGGGGAATGAGCAGTTCTTC.

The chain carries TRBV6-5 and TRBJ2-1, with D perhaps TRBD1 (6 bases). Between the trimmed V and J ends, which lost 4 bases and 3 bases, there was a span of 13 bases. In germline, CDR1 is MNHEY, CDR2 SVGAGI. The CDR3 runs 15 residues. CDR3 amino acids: CASSSNRENYNEQFF. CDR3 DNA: TGTGCCAGCAGTTCAAACAGGGAAAACTACAATGAGCAGTTCTTC.

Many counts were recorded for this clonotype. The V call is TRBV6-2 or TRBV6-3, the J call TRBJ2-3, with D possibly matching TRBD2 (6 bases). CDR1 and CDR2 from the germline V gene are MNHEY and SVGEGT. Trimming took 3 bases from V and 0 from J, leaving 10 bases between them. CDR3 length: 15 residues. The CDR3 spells CASSYSAGSTDTQYF. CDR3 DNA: TGTGCCAGCAGTTATTCTGCGGGGAGCACAGATACGCAGTATTTT.

CDR3 sequence reads: CASSLRTSLSDTQYF. The CDR3 DNA reads TGTGCCAGCAGTTTAAGGACGTCCTTATCAGATACGCAGTATTTT. The chain employs TRBV28 and TRBJ2-3; D is uncertain. The CDR3 runs to 15 residues. Trimming left V 2 bases short and J 4 bases short, with 13 bases between. Looked up from germline, CDR1 is MDHEN and CDR2 is SYDVKM.

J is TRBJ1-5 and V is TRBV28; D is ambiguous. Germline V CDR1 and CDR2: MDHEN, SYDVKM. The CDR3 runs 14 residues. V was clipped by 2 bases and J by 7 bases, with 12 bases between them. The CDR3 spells CASSLRDLRQPQHF. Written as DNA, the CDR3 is TGTGCCAGCAGTTTACGAGATCTTCGACAGCCCCAGCATTTT.

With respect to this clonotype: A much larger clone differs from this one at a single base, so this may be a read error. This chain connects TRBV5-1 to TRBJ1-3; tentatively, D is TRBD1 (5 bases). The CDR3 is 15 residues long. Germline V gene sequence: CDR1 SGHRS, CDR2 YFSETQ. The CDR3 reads CASSLGAGTGNPIYF. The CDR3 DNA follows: TGCGCCAGCAGCTTGGGAGCGGGGACTGGAAACCCCATATATTTT.

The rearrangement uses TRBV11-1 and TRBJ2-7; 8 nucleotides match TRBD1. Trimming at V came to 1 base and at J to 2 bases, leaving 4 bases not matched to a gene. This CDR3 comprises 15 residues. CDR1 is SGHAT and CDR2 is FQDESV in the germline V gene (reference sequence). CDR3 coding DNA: TGTGCCAGCAGCTTAGTCACAGGGGGGACCTACGAGCAGTACTTC. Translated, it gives CASSLVTGGTYEQYF.

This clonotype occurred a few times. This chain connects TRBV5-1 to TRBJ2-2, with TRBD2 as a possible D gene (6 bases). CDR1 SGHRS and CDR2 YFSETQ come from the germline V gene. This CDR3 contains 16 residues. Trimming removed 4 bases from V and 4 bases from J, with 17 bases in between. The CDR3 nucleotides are TGCGCCAGCAGCAACCCGGGTGGAGGGACCACCGGGGAGCTGTTTTTT. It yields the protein CASSNPGGGTTGELFF.

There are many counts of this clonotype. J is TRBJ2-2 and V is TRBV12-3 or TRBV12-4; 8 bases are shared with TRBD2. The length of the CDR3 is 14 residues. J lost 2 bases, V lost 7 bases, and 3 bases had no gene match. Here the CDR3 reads CASTRTSNTGELFF. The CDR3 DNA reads TGTGCCAGCACCCGGACTAGCAACACCGGGGAGCTGTTTTTT.

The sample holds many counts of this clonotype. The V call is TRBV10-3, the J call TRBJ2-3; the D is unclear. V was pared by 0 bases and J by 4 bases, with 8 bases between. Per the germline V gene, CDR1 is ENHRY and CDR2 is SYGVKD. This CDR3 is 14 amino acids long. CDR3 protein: CAISESKVADTQYF. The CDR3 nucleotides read TGTGCCATCAGTGAGTCGAAGGTGGCAGATACGCAGTATTTT.

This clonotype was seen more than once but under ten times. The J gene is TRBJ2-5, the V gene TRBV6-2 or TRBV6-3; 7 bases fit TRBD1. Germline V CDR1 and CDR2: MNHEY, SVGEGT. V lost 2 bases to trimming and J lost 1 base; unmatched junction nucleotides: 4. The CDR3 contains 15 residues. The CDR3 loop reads CASSYGRGIQETQYF. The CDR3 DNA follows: TGTGCCAGCAGTTACGGCAGGGGGATCCAAGAGACCCAGTACTTC.

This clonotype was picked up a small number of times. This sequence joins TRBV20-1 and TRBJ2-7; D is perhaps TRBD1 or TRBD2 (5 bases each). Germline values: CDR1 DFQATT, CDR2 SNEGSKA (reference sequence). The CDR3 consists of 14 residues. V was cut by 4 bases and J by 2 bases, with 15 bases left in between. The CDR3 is CSAILPGRPYEQYF. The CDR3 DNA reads TGCAGTGCTATTCTGCCGGGACGCCCCTACGAGCAGTACTTC.

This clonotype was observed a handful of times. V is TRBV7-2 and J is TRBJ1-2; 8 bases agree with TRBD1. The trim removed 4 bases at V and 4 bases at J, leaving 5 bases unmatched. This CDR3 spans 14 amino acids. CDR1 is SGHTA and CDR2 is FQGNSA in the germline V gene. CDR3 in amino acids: CASSSTGGIYGYTF. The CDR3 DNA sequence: TGTGCCAGCAGCTCAACAGGGGGTATCTATGGCTACACCTTC.

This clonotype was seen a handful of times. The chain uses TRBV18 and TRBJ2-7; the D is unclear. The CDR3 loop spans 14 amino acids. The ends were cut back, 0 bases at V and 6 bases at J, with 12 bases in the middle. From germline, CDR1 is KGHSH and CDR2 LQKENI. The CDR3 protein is CASSPPSLPLEQYF. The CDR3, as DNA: TGTGCCAGCTCACCACCTTCTCTTCCTCTCGAGCAGTACTTC.